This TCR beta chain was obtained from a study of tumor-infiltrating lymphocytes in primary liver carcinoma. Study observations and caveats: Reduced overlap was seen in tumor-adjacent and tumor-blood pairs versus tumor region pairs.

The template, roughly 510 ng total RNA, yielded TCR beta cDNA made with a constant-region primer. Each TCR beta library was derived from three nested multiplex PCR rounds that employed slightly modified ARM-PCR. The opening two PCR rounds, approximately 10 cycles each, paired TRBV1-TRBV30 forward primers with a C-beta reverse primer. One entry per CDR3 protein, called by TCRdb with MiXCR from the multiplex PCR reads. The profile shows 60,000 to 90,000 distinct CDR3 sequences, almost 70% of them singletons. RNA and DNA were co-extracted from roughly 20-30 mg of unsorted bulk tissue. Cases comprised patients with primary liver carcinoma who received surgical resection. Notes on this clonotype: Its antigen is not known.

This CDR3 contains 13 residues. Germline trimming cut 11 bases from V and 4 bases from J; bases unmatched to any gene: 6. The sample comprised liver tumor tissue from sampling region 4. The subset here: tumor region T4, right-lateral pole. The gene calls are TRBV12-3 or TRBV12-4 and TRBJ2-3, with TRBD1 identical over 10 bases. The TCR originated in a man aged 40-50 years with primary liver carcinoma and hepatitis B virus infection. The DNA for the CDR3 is TGTGCCGGGGGACAGGGGATGTCAGATACGCAGTATTTT. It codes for CAGGQGMSDTQYF.